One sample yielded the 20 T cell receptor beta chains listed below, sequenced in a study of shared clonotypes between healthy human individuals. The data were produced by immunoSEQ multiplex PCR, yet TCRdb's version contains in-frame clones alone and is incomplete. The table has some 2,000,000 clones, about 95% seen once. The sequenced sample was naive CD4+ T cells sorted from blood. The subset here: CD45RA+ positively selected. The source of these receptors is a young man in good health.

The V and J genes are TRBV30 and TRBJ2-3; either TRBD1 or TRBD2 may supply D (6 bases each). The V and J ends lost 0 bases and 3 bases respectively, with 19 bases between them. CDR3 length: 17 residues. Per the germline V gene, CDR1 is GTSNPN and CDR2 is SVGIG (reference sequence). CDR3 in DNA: TGTGCCTGGAGTGTAACGCGAGGGGGGTACACTACAGATACGCAGTATTTT. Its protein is CAWSVTRGGYTTDTQYF.

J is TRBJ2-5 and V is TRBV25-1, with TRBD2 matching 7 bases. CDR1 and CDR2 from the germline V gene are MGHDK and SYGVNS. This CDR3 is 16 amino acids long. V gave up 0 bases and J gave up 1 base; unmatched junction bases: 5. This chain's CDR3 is CASSEYKAGPQETQYF. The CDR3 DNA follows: TGTGCCAGCAGTGAATATAAAGCGGGGCCCCAAGAGACCCAGTACTTC.

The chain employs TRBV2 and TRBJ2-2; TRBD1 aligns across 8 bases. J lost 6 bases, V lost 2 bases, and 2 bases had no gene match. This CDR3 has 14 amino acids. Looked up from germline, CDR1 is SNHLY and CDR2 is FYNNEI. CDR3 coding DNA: TGTGCCAGCAGTGAACAACAGGGGGCCGGGGAGCTGTTTTTT. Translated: CASSEQQGAGELFF. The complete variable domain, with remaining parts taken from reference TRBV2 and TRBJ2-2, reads EPEVTQTPSHQVTQMGQEVILRCVPISNHLYFYWYRQILGQKVEFLVSFYNNEISEKSEIFDDQFSVERPDGSNFTLKIRSTKLEDSAMYFCASSEQQGAGELFFGEGSRLTVL.

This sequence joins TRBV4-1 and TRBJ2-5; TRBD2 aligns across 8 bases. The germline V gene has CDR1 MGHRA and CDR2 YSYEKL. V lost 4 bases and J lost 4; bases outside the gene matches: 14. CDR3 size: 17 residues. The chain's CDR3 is CASSPGLSSGVGETQYF. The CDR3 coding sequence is TGCGCCAGCAGCCCCGGTTTGAGTAGCGGGGTAGGAGAGACCCAGTACTTC.

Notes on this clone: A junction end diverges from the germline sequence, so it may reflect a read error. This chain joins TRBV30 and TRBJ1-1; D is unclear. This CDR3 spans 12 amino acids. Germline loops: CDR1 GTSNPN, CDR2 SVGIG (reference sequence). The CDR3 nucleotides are TGTGCCTGGGGTGTATGGAACACTGAAGCTTTCTTT. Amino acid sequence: CAWGVWNTEAFF.

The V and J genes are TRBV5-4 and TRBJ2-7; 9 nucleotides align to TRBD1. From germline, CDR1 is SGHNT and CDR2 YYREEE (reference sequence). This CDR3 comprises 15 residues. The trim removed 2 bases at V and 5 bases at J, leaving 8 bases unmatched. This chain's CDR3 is CASSFDRGLVDEQYF. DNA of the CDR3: TGTGCCAGCAGCTTCGACAGGGGGTTGGTGGACGAGCAGTACTTC.

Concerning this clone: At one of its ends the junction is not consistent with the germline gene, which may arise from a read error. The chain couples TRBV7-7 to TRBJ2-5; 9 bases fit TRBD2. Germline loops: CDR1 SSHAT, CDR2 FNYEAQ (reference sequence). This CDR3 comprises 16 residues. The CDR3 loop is CASSLERAGGKETQYF. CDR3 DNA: TGTGCTAGCAGCTTAGAAAGAGCGGGGGGCAAAGAGACCCAGTACTTC.

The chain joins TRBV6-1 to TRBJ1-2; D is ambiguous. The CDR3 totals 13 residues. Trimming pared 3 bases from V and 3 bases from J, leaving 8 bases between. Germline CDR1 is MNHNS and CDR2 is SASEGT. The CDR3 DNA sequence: TGTGCCAGCAGTGAGTCGCTGTACTATGGCTACACCTTC. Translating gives CASSESLYYGYTF.

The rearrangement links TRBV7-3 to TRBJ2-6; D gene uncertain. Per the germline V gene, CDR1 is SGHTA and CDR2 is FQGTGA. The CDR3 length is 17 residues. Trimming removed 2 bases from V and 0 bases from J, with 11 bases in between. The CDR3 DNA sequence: TGTGCCAGCAGCTTAGGTCAAGGGTCCTCTGGGGCCAACGTCCTGACTTTC. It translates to CASSLGQGSSGANVLTF.

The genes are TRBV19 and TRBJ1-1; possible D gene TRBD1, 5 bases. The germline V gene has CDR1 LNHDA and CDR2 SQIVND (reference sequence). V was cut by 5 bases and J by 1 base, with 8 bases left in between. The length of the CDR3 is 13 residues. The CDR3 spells CASSRDGNTEAFF. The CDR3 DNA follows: TGTGCCAGTAGTCGGGACGGGAACACTGAAGCTTTCTTT.

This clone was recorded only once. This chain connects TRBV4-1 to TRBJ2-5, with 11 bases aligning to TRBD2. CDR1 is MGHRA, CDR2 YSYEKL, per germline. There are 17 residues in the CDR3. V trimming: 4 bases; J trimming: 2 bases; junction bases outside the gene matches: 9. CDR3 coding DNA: TGCGCCAGCAGCCGTAGCGGGGGGGCCCTGTTTCAAGAGACCCAGTACTTC. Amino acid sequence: CASSRSGGALFQETQYF.

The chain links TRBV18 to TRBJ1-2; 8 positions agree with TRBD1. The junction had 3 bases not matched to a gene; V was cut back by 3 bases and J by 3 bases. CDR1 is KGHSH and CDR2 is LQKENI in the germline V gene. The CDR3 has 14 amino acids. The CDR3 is CASSPDRGYYGYTF. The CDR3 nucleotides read TGTGCCAGCTCACCCGACAGGGGTTACTATGGCTACACCTTC.

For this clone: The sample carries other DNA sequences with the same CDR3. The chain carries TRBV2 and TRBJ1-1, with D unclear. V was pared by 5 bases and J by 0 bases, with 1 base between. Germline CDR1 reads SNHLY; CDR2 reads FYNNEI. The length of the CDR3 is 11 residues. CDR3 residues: CASSMNTEAFF. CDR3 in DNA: TGTGCCAGCAGTATGAACACTGAAGCTTTCTTT.

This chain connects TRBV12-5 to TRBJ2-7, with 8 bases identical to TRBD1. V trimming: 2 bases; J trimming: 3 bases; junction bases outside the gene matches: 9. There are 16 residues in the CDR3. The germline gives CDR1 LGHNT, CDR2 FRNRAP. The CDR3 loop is CASGLLRKGTGYEQYF. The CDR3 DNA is TGTGCTAGTGGTTTGCTGCGAAAAGGGACAGGCTACGAGCAGTACTTC.

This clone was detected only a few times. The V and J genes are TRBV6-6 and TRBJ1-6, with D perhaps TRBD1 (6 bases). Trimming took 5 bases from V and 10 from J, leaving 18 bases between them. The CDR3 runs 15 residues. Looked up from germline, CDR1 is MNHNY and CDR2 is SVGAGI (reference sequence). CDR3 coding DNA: TGTGCCAGCAGTGATGTTCAGGGGAGTAGATCACCCCTCCACTTT. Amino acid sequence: CASSDVQGSRSPLHF.

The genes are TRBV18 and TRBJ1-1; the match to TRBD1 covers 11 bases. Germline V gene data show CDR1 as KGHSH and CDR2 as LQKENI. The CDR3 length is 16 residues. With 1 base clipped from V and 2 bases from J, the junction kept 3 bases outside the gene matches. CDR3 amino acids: CASSPQGQGANTEAFF. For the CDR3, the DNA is TGTGCCAGCTCACCACAAGGACAGGGGGCCAACACTGAAGCTTTCTTT. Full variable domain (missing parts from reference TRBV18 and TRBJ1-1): NAGVMQNPRHLVRRRGQEARLRCSPMKGHSHVYWYRQLPEEGLKFMVYLQKENIIDESGMPKERFSAEFPKEGPSILRIQQVVRGDSAAYFCASSPQGQGANTEAFFGQGTRLTVV.

The CDR3 nucleotides read TGTGCCAGCAGCCAAGAAATGAGCGGGTGGGGGGAGCTGTTTTTT. It is translated as CASSQEMSGWGELFF. The chain uses TRBV4-2 and TRBJ2-2; tentative D call: TRBD2 (6 bases). The length of the CDR3 is 15 residues. The germline V gene has CDR1 LGHNA and CDR2 YNFKEQ. Trimming removed 0 bases at V and 8 bases at J, with 13 bases between.

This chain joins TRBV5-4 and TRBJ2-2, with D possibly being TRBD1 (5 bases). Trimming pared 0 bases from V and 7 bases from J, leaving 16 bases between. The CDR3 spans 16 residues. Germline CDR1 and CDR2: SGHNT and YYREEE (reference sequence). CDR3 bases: TGTGCCAGCAGCTTGGGGGGCAGGGTGGATAGCGGGGAGCTGTTTTTT. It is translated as CASSLGGRVDSGELFF.

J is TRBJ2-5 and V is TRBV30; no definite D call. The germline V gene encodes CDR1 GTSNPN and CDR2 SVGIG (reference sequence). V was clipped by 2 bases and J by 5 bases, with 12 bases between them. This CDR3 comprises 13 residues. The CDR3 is CAWSRSVAETQYF. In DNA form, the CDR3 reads TGTGCCTGGAGTAGGAGCGTTGCGGAGACCCAGTACTTC.

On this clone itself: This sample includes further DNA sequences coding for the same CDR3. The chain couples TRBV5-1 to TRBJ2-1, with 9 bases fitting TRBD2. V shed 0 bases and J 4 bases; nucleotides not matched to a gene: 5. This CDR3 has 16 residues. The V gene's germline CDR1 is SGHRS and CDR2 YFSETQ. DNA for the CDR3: TGCGCCAGCAGCTTGGTAGCAAGCGGGAGGTACAATGAGCAGTTCTTC. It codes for CASSLVASGRYNEQFF.